The rows below give T cell receptor beta chains drawn from one sample of a study of early T cells in non-severe SARS-CoV-2 infection. TCRdb re-called the 5' RACE reads with MiXCR, one entry per CDR3 protein. The profile shows approximately 32,000 distinct CDR3 sequences, 6.6% of them singletons. Material for sequencing was whole blood. Receptors were obtained from an adult who was a healthcare worker with PCR-confirmed SARS-CoV-2 infection or an uninfected control (not recorded which). CDR3s include the opening cysteine and the closing phenylalanine or tryptophan. The D gene is left open where the match is weak. The listing skips clone size in some rows; elsewhere it reads once, few, many or a size class.

j_call clone_size v_call d_call cdr3_aa cdr3_nt
TRBJ2-1 - TRBV28 TRBD2 CASKREVNEQFF TGTGCCAGCAAGCGGGAGGTCAATGAGCAGTTCTTC
TRBJ2-3 many TRBV20-1 TRBD2 CSARSASGGDTQYF TGCAGTGCTAGGTCGGCTAGCGGGGGAGATACGCAGTATTTT
TRBJ1-5 many TRBV28 - CASSLVDQPQHF TGTGCCAGCAGTTTAGTGGATCAGCCCCAGCATTTT
TRBJ1-2 - TRBV12-3/TRBV12-4 - CASNGRRGSGYGYTF TGTGCCAGCAACGGGCGGAGGGGCTCGGGCTATGGCTACACCTTC
TRBJ1-4 many TRBV5-6 TRBD1 CASSATGAFNEKLFF TGTGCCAGCAGCGCGACAGGGGCTTTTAATGAAAAACTGTTTTTT
TRBJ2-7 few TRBV7-2 TRBD1 CASSRDRLSYEQYF TGTGCCAGCAGCCGGGACAGGCTCTCCTACGAGCAGTACTTC
TRBJ2-2 many TRBV9 - CASSAARRNTGELFF TGTGCCAGCAGCGCCGCACGCCGGAACACCGGGGAGCTGTTTTTT
TRBJ2-5 many TRBV18 - CASSPTGGRTEETQYF TGTGCCAGCTCACCGACGGGGGGACGGACAGAAGAGACCCAGTACTTC
TRBJ2-3 few TRBV7-6 - CASSLSHTDTQYF TGTGCCAGCAGCTTATCCCACACAGATACGCAGTATTTT
TRBJ2-7 many TRBV10-3 - CAISSSYEQYF TGTGCCATCAGCAGCTCCTACGAGCAGTACTTC
TRBJ1-6 many TRBV20-1 - CSARMGPLYNSPLHF TGCAGTGCCCGGATGGGGCCTCTCTATAATTCACCCCTCCACTTT
TRBJ2-7 many TRBV18 - CASSPIGDYEQYF TGTGCCAGCTCCCCAATTGGAGACTACGAGCAGTACTTC
TRBJ1-2 many TRBV6-5 - CASSLDGNYGYTF TGTGCCAGCAGTTTGGACGGGAACTATGGCTACACCTTC
TRBJ2-3 many TRBV12-3/TRBV12-4 TRBD2 CASGSGGSTDTQYF TGTGCCAGCGGATCGGGGGGGAGCACAGATACGCAGTATTTT
TRBJ1-1 many TRBV6-6 - CASSPTFNTEAFF TGTGCCAGCAGCCCGACATTTAACACTGAAGCTTTCTTT
TRBJ2-3 many TRBV20-1 - CSASRSGSTDTQYF TGCAGTGCTAGCCGTAGCGGTAGCACAGATACGCAGTATTTT
TRBJ1-1 - TRBV7-2 - CASSLVRNTEAFF TGTGCCAGCAGCTTAGTACGGAACACTGAAGCTTTCTTT
TRBJ2-3 many TRBV19 - CATGGSSTDTQYF TGTGCCACCGGAGGTTCTAGCACAGATACGCAGTATTTT
TRBJ2-5 many TRBV20-1 - CSATNWMRRETQYF TGCAGTGCTACCAACTGGATGAGGAGGGAGACCCAGTACTTC
TRBJ2-1 many TRBV5-1 TRBD2 CASSPYGIAGTYNEQFF TGCGCCAGCAGCCCATACGGGATAGCGGGAACCTACAATGAGCAGTTCTTC